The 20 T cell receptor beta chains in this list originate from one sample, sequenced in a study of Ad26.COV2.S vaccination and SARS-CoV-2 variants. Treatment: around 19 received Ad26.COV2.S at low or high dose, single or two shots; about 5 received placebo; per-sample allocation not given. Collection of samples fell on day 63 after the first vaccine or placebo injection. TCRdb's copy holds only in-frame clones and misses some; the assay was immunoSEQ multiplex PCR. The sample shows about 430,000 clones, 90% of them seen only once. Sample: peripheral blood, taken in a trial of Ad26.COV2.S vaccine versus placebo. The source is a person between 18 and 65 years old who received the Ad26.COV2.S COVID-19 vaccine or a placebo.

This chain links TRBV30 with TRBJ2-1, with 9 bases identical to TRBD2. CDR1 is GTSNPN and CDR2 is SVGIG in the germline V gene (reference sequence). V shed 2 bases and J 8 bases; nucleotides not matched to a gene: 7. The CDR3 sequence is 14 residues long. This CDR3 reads CAWSWAGGPHEQFF. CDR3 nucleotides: TGTGCCTGGAGTTGGGCGGGAGGGCCCCATGAGCAGTTCTTC.

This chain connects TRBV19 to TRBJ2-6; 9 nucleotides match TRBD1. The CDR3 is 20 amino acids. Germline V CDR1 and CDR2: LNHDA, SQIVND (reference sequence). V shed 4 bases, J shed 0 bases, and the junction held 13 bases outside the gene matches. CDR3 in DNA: TGTGCCAGTAGTACCCCACCGGGACAGGGATTTTCCTCTGGGGCCAACGTCCTGACTTTC. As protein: CASSTPPGQGFSSGANVLTF.

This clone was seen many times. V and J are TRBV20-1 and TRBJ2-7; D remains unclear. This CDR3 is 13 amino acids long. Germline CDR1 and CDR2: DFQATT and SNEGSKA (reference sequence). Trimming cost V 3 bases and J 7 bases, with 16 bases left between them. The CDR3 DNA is TGCAGTGCTAGTTTATTGGGTATTGGGGAGCAGTACTTC. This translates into CSASLLGIGEQYF.

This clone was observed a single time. In nucleotides, the CDR3 is TGTGCCACCGGACCGGGACAGTCCTACGAGCAGTACTTC. This codes for CATGPGQSYEQYF. The chain uses TRBV24-1 and TRBJ2-7; TRBD1 matches at 7 bases. This CDR3 comprises 13 residues. Germline values: CDR1 KGHDR, CDR2 SFDVKD. J was trimmed by 1 base and V by 9 bases; bases with no gene match: 5.

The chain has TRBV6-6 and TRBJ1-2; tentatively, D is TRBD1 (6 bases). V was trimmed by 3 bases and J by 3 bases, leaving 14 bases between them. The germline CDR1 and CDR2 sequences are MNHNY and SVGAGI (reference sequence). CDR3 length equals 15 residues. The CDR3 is CASSYGTRLHYGYTF. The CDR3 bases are TGTGCCAGCAGTTATGGGACACGACTTCACTATGGCTACACCTTC.

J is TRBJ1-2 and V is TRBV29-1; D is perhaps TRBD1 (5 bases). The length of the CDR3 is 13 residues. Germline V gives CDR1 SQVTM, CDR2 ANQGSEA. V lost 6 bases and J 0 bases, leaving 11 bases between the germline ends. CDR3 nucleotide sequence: TGCAGCGTCGGGACGGGGCCTAACTATGGCTACACCTTC. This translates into CSVGTGPNYGYTF.

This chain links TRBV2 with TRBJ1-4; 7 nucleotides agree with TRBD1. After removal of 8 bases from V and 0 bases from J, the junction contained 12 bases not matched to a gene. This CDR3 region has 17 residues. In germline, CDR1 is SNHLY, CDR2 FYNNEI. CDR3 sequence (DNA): TGTGCCAGCCGGCCGGGACAGCCATTTGCAACTAATGAAAAACTGTTTTTT. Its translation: CASRPGQPFATNEKLFF.

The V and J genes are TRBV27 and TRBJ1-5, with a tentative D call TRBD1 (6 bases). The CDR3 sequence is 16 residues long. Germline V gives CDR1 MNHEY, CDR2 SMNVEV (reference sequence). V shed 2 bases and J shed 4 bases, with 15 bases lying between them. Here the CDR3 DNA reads TGTGCCAGCAGTTTAAGTTCAGGGGTGGAGAATCAGCCCCAGCATTTT. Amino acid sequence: CASSLSSGVENQPQHF.

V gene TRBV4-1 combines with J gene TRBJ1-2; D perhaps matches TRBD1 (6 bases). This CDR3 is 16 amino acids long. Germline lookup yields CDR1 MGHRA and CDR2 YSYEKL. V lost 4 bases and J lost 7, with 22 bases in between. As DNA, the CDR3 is TGCGCCAGCAGCCCTAGGGGAACAGGGATTGTCGCTGGCTACACCTTC. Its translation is CASSPRGTGIVAGYTF.

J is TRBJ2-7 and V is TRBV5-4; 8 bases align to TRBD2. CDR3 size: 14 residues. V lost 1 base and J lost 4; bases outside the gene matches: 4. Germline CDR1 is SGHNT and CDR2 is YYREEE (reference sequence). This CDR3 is CASSLRAGGYEQYF. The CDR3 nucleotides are TGTGCCAGCAGCTTGCGGGCGGGAGGTTACGAGCAGTACTTC.

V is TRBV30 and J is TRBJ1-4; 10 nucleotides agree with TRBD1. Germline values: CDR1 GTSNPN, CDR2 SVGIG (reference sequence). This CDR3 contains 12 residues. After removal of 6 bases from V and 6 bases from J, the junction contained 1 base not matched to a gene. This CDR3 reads CACDRGHEKLFF. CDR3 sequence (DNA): TGTGCCTGTGACAGGGGGCATGAAAAACTGTTTTTT.

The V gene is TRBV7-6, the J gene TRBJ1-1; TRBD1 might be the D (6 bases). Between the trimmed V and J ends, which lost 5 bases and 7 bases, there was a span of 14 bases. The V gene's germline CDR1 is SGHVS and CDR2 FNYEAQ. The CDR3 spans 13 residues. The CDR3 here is CASSRTGLNEAFF. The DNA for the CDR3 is TGTGCCAGCAGCCGAACAGGGCTCAATGAAGCTTTCTTT.

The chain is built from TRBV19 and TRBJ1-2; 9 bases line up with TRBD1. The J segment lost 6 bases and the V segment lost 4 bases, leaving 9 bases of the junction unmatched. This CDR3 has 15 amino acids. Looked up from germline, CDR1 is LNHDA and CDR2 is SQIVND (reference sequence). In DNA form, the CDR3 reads TGTGCCAGTAGTAGAACAGGGGGCAACGCTGATGGCTACACCTTC. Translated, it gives CASSRTGGNADGYTF.

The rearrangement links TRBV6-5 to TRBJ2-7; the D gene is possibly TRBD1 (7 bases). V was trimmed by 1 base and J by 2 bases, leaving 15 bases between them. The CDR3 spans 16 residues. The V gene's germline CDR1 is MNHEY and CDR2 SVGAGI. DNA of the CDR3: TGTGCCAGCAGTTACTTTCGACAGGGAGGTCCCTACGAGCAGTACTTC. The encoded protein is CASSYFRQGGPYEQYF.

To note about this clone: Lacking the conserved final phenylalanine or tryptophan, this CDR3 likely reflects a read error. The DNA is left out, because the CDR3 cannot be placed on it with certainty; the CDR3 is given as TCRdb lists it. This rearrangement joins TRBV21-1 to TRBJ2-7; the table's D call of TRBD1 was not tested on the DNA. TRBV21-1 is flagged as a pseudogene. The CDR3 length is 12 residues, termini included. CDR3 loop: CASSKWRQGCYI.

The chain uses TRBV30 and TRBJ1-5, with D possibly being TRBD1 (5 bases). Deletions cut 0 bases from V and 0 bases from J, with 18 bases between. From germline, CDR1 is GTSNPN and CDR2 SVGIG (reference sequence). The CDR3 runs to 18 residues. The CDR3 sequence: CAWSVRSQGPYSNQPQHF. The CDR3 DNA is TGTGCCTGGAGTGTACGATCCCAGGGCCCTTATAGCAATCAGCCCCAGCATTTT. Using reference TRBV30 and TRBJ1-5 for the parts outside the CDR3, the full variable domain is SQTIHQWPATLVQPVGSPLSLECTVEGTSNPNLYWYRQAAGRGLQLLFYSVGIGQISSEVPQNLSASRPQDRQFILSSKKLLLSDSGFYLCAWSVRSQGPYSNQPQHFGDGTRLSIL.

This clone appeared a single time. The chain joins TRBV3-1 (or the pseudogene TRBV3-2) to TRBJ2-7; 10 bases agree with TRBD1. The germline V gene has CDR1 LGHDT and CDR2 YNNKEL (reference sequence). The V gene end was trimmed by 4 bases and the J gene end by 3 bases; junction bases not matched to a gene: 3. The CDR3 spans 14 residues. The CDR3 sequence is CASSPGQGGYEQYF. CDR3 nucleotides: TGTGCCAGCAGCCCAGGACAGGGGGGCTACGAGCAGTACTTC.

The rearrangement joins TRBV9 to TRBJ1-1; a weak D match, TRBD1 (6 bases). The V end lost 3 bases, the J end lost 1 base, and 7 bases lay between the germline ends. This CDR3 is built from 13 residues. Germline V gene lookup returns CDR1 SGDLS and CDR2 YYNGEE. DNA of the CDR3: TGTGCCAGCAGCGGGGGGCGGAACACTGAAGCTTTCTTT. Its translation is CASSGGRNTEAFF. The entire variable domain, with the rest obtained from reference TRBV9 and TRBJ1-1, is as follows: DSGVTQTPKHLITATGQRVTLRCSPRSGDLSVYWYQQSLDQGLQFLIQYYNGEERAKGNILERFSAQQFPDLHSELNLSSLELGDSALYFCASSGGRNTEAFFGQGTRLTVV.

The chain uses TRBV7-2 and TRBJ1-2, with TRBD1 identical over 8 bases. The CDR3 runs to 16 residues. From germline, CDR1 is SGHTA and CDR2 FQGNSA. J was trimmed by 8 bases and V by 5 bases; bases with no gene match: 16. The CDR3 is CASSLNGNRGTGGYTF. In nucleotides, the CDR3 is TGTGCCAGCAGCCTCAATGGGAACAGGGGGACGGGGGGCTACACCTTC.

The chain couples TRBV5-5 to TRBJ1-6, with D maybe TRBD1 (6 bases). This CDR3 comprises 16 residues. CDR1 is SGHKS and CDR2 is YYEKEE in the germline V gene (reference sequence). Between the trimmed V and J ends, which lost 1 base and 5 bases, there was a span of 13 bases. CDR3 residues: CASSLTGLAHNSPLHF. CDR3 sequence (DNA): TGTGCCAGCAGCTTGACAGGGTTGGCCCATAATTCACCCCTCCACTTT. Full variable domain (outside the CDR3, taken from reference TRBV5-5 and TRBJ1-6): DAGVTQSPTHLIKTRGQQVTLRCSPISGHKSVSWYQQVLGQGPQFIFQYYEKEERGRGNFPDRFSARQFPNYSSELNVNALLLGDSALYLCASSLTGLAHNSPLHFGNGTRLTVT.